This T cell receptor beta chain was observed in a study of cytotoxic CD8 clonotypes in ibrutinib-treated CLL. As for the study in general: Over 10 relapsed/refractory, roughly 16 treatment-naive; about 17 IGHV unmutated.

TCRdb's table, derived via immunoSEQ multiplex PCR, lists solely in-frame clones and lacks some. The sample has fewer than 90,000 clones; around two thirds are singletons. This clone has just a few counts. Germline V gene lookup returns CDR1 SGHTA and CDR2 FQGNSA. The V end was cut by 6 bases, the J end by 0 bases, with 12 bases between. This CDR3 spans 16 amino acids. The receptor was isolated from a human donor with chronic lymphocytic leukemia. Material: PBMCs, obtained after 12 months of ibrutinib treatment. This rearrangement joins TRBV7-2 to TRBJ1-6; D may be TRBD1 (5 bases). As DNA, the CDR3 is TGTGCCAGCAGGGGGACTGCGAGCTCCTATAATTCACCCCTCCACTTT. Translation gives CASRGTASSYNSPLHF.